This is a list of T cell receptor beta chains from one sample in a study of CD8 T cells in Susac syndrome. TCRdb reprocessed the immunoSEQ multiplex PCR reads with MiXCR, giving one entry per CDR3 protein. Of roughly 110,000 distinct CDR3 sequences in the sample, roughly 95% are singletons; the top ten hold roughly 0.38%. Sequencing was carried out using CD8+ T cells from PBMCs. The receptors were sampled from a human donor with Susac syndrome. Both conserved end residues are part of each CDR3. Each record gives: V gene, D gene, J gene, clone size, CDR3 DNA, CDR3 protein. A D gene is named only where the DNA matches it firmly. Clone size is shown for a subset of rows, as once, few, many or a class of expanded clone.

>TRBV7-9|TRBD1|TRBJ2-2|NA
TGTGCCAGCAGCCCTCGGACAGGAAACACCGGGGAGCTGTTTTTT
CASSPRTGNTGELFF
>TRBV13|TRBD1|TRBJ1-2|once
TGTGCCAGCAGCTTCCAGACAGGGATGGGAGGCTACACCTTC
CASSFQTGMGGYTF
>TRBV20-1|TRBD1|TRBJ2-7|NA
TGCAGTGCTTCCCTCTCCGGGACAGGAGACCCCTACGAGCAGTACTTC
CSASLSGTGDPYEQYF
>TRBV14|NA|TRBJ2-7|NA
TGTGCCAGCAGCCAAGACGGGGACGGTGGCTACGAGCAGTACTTC
CASSQDGDGGYEQYF
>TRBV5-4|TRBD1|TRBJ1-4|once
TGTGCCAGCAGCCTGACAGGGAATGAAAAACTGTTTTTT
CASSLTGNEKLFF
>TRBV29-1|NA|TRBJ2-7|NA
TGCAGCGTTGTTACCCCACAGAGCTCCTACGAGCAGTACTTC
CSVVTPQSSYEQYF
>TRBV7-6|NA|TRBJ2-1|NA
TGTGCCACTGGTGGCAGGGGCTACAATGAGCAGTTCTTC
CATGGRGYNEQFF
>TRBV4-1|NA|TRBJ2-2|NA
TGCGCCAGCAGCCAAGAACAGGGAAACGGGGAGCTGTTTTTT
CASSQEQGNGELFF
>TRBV9|NA|TRBJ1-6|NA
TGTGCCAGCAGCGTAGCGACGGAATATAATTCACCCCTCCACTTT
CASSVATEYNSPLHF
>TRBV12-3/TRBV12-4|NA|TRBJ2-7|NA
TGTGCCAGCTGGCCTGGGGGCTCCTACGAGCAGTACTTC
CASWPGGSYEQYF
>TRBV12-5|NA|TRBJ2-2|once
TGTGCTAGTGGTTTGGTCAGCGGGTTCACCGGGGAGCTGTTTTTT
CASGLVSGFTGELFF
>TRBV27|NA|TRBJ1-2|NA
TGTGCCAGCAGTTCCCGGGCAGGCGATACCTATGGCTACACCTTC
CASSSRAGDTYGYTF
>TRBV23-1|NA|TRBJ2-5|once
TGCGCCAGCCCCCTCGGGGCCGGGGCCCAGTACTTC
CASPLGAGAQYF
>TRBV5-6|NA|TRBJ1-2|NA
TGTGCCAGCAGCCTAGGGACGGAAGGCTATGGCTACACCTTC
CASSLGTEGYGYTF
>TRBV6-1|NA|TRBJ1-2|NA
TGTGCCAGCAGTGCCCGGCCCTGGGACCCAACTGTTTACTATGGCTACACCTTC
CASSARPWDPTVYYGYTF
>TRBV20-1|NA|TRBJ2-1|NA
TGCAGTGCTCCTCGGAACAACAATGAGCAGTTCTTC
CSAPRNNNEQFF
>TRBV3-1|NA|TRBJ2-2|NA
TGTGCCAGCAGCCAAAGTCCGAACACCGGGGAGCTGTTTTTT
CASSQSPNTGELFF
>TRBV2|NA|TRBJ2-4|NA
TGTGCCAGCAGTGGCCCGAATGCCGCCGATCAGTACTTC
CASSGPNAADQYF
>TRBV9|NA|TRBJ2-5|NA
TGTGCCAGCAGTGGGGAGACCCAGTACTTC
CASSGETQYF
>TRBV4-1|TRBD1|TRBJ2-1|NA
TGCGCCAGCTGGGACCGGGACAGGGGCAACCACAATGAGCAGTTCTTC
CASWDRDRGNHNEQFF
>TRBV7-9|NA|TRBJ2-3|NA
TGTGCCAGCAGCCTAATCGACGGCGGAGATACGCAGTATTTT
CASSLIDGGDTQYF
>TRBV15|TRBD1|TRBJ1-4|NA
TGTGCCACCAGCGAAGAGGGGGCACCTAATGAAAAACTGTTTTTT
CATSEEGAPNEKLFF
>TRBV20-1|NA|TRBJ1-2|NA
TGCAGTGCTAGAGGGGGTGCTTATGGCTACACCTTC
CSARGGAYGYTF
>TRBV3-1|NA|TRBJ1-4|NA
TGTGCCAGCAGCCACCTCCCCAGGGCTAATGAAAAACTGTTTTTT
CASSHLPRANEKLFF
>TRBV23-1|NA|TRBJ1-2|NA
TGCGCCAGCAGTCACACGCCCCACAGGGTGGTCTATGGCTACACCTTC
CASSHTPHRVVYGYTF
>TRBV20-1|NA|TRBJ1-1|NA
TGCAGTGCTACAGTACGCTCCGGGGGGCGGACTGAAGCTTTCTTT
CSATVRSGGRTEAFF
>TRBV12-3/TRBV12-4|TRBD1|TRBJ2-1|NA
TGTGCCAGCAGTCTACAGGGGGCGGCGGTTAATGAGCAGTTCTTC
CASSLQGAAVNEQFF
>TRBV7-6|TRBD1|TRBJ1-1|NA
TGTGCCAGCAGCGTGGGGACAGGTTCGATCACTGAAGCTTTCTTT
CASSVGTGSITEAFF
>TRBV12-3/TRBV12-4|NA|TRBJ2-7|NA
TGTGCCAGCAGTGCGAGGACAGCTCCCTACGAGCAGTACTTC
CASSARTAPYEQYF
>TRBV29-1|NA|TRBJ2-1|NA
TGCAGCGTTGTCGGTGGGAGCTCCTACAATGAGCAGTTCTTC
CSVVGGSSYNEQFF
>TRBV27|TRBD2|TRBJ2-7|NA
TGTGCCAGCAGTTTCGGGGGGTCCTACGAGCAGTACTTC
CASSFGGSYEQYF
>TRBV12-3/TRBV12-4|NA|TRBJ2-7|NA
TGTGCCAGCAGCCCGTCAGGGGAGCAGTACTACGAGCAGTACTTC
CASSPSGEQYYEQYF
>TRBV4-3|NA|TRBJ2-7|NA
TGCGCCAGCAGCCCGCGCAGGGGATACGAGCAGTACTTC
CASSPRRGYEQYF
>TRBV12-3/TRBV12-4|NA|TRBJ1-1|once
TGTGCCAGCAGTTTGGGGGGATCAAGTGAAAGTTTCTTT
CASSLGGSSESFF
>TRBV27|NA|TRBJ2-1|NA
TGTGCCAGCAGCCCAATCGGGGGTGAGCAGTTCTTC
CASSPIGGEQFF
>TRBV29-1|NA|TRBJ2-6|NA
TGCAGCGGATTATTGAGACTAGCTGGGGCCAACGTCCTGACTTTC
CSGLLRLAGANVLTF
>TRBV9|TRBD2|TRBJ2-7|NA
TGTGCCAGCAGCGTAGGGTCAGCGGGGACCGGCTACGAGCAGTACTTC
CASSVGSAGTGYEQYF
>TRBV6-2/TRBV6-3|NA|TRBJ2-4|NA
TGTGCCAGCAGGGTACAAGGGGAACTAGCCAAAAACATTCAGTACTTC
CASRVQGELAKNIQYF
>TRBV9|NA|TRBJ2-1|NA
TGTGCCAGCAGCGCGGTCAATGAGCAGTTCTTC
CASSAVNEQFF
>TRBV29-1|TRBD2|TRBJ2-5|NA
TGCAGCGTTCCTACTAGCGGGAGCCAAGAGACCCAGTACTTC
CSVPTSGSQETQYF
>TRBV2|NA|TRBJ1-2|NA
TGTGCCAGGGACAAGGGCGGGGATGGCTACACCTTC
CARDKGGDGYTF
>TRBV5-1|TRBD2|TRBJ2-1|NA
TGCGCCTCCTCTGGGGGTAGCGGGGGACCCAGGCAGAATGAGCAGTTCTTC
CASSGGSGGPRQNEQFF
>TRBV18|NA|TRBJ1-2|NA
TGTGCCAGCTCACCCCCGACAACCAACTATGGCTACACCTTC
CASSPPTTNYGYTF
>TRBV15|NA|TRBJ1-1|NA
TGTGCCACCAGCACCCCTTGGGACACTGAAGCTTTCTTT
CATSTPWDTEAFF
>TRBV11-3|NA|TRBJ2-5|NA
TGTGCCAGCAGCTTAAGCAGGGGACAGACCCAGTACTTC
CASSLSRGQTQYF
>TRBV5-1|TRBD2|TRBJ2-7|NA
TGCGCCAGCAGCTCTACTAGCGGGGGATATTACGAGCAGTACTTC
CASSSTSGGYYEQYF
>TRBV12-3/TRBV12-4|NA|TRBJ2-7|few
TGTGCCAGCAGTTCCGGGGGAGGCTACGAGCAGTACTTC
CASSSGGGYEQYF
>TRBV28|TRBD2|TRBJ2-1|NA
TGTGCCAGCAGTCCCAACACTAGCGGCCCCTACAATGAGCAGTTCTTC
CASSPNTSGPYNEQFF
>TRBV7-9|NA|TRBJ2-5|NA
TGTGCCAGCAGCTTAGGGGGCCGGAGAGAGACCCAGTACTTC
CASSLGGRRETQYF
>TRBV11-2|NA|TRBJ1-2|NA
TGTGCCAGCAGCTGGACCGGGACACCCTATGGCTACACCTTC
CASSWTGTPYGYTF
>TRBV6-2/TRBV6-3|NA|TRBJ2-7|once
TGTGCCAGCAGACGGCTAAGGGGGATCAGCTCCTACGAGCAGTACTTC
CASRRLRGISSYEQYF
>TRBV5-4|TRBD2|TRBJ2-1|NA
TGTGCCAGCAGCCCCCGGTCGGCGGGGGGGTACAATGAGCAGTTCTTC
CASSPRSAGGYNEQFF
>TRBV20-1|NA|TRBJ2-7|once
TGCAGTGCTAGAGCCCGGGACGGCTCCTACGAGCAGTACTTC
CSARARDGSYEQYF
>TRBV2|NA|TRBJ2-5|NA
TGTGCCAGCAGTGAAGTGGGCGGTGGGGAGACCCAGTACTTC
CASSEVGGGETQYF
>TRBV29-1|NA|TRBJ2-7|NA
TGCAGCGTTCAGGGGGGCCTCTCCTACGAGCAGTACTTC
CSVQGGLSYEQYF
>TRBV20-1|TRBD2|TRBJ2-1|NA
TGCAGTGCTACCGCGGGGGGAGCGGCTGAGCAGTTCTTC
CSATAGGAAEQFF